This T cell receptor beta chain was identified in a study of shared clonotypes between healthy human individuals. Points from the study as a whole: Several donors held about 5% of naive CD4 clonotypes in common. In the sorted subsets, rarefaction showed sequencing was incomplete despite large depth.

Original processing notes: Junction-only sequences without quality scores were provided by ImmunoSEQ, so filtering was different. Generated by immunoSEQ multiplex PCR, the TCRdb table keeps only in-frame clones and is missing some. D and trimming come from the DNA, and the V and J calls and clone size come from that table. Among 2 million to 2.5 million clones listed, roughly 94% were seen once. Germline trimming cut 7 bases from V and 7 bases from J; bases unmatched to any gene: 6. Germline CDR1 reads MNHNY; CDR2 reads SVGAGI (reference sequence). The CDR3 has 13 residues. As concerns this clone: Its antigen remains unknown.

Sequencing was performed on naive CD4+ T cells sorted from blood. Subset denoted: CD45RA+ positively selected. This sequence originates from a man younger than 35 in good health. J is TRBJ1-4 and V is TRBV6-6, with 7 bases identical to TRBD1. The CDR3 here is CASKNRDSEKLFF. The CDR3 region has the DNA TGTGCCAGCAAGAACCGGGACAGTGAAAAACTGTTTTTT.